This T cell receptor (beta chain) is from a study of CD8 T cell repertoires and HIV-1 epitope variants. Remarks on this clone: No antigen is known for it.

TCRdb keeps only in-frame clones here, not all; method: immunoSEQ multiplex PCR. Of roughly 7,000 clones listed, about 64% are singletons. The TCR originated in a male donor with HIV. Sequenced sample: cultured CD8+ T cells derived from PBMCs.

The CDR3 DNA reads TGTGCCAGCAGTTTCTCCGGGGGCCTCGTAAACACCGGGGAGCTGTTTTTT. This gives the protein CASSFSGGLVNTGELFF. The chain uses TRBV27 and TRBJ2-2; D is tentatively TRBD1 or TRBD2 (6 bases each). The CDR3 is 17 residues long. V was trimmed by 3 bases and J by 2 bases, leaving 16 bases between them. CDR1 is MNHEY, CDR2 SMNVEV, per germline (reference sequence).